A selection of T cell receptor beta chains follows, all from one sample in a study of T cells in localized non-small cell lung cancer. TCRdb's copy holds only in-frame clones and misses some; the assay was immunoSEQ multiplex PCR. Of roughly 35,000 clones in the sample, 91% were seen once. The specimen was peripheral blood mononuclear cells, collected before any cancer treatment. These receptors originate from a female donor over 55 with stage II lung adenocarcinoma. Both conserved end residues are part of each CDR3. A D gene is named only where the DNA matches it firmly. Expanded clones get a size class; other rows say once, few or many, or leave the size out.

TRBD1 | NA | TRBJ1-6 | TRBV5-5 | CASSPWDSSNSPLHF | TGTGCCAGCAGCCCCTGGGACAGCTCCAATTCACCCCTCCACTTT
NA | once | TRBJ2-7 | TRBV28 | CASSTASEGTHEQYF | TGTGCCAGCAGTACCGCCAGCGAGGGTACCCACGAGCAGTACTTC
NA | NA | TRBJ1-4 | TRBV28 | CASSFSDEKLFF | TGTGCCAGCAGTTTTTCGGATGAAAAACTGTTTTTT
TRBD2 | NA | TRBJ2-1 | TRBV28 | CASSLAGGDNEQFF | TGTGCCAGCAGTTTAGCGGGAGGGGATAATGAGCAGTTCTTC
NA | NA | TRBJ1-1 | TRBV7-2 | CASSLTGNTEAFF | TGTGCCAGCAGCTTGACAGGGAACACTGAAGCTTTCTTT
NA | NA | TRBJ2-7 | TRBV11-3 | CASSPNPSIPEQYF | TGTGCCAGCAGCCCGAATCCCTCCATTCCCGAGCAGTACTTC
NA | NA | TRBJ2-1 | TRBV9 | CASSVGLINEQFF | TGTGCCAGCAGCGTAGGCCTGATCAATGAGCAGTTCTTC
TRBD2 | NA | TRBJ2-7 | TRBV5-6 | CASSESGVLYEQYF | TGTGCCAGCAGCGAGAGCGGGGTCCTCTACGAGCAGTACTTC
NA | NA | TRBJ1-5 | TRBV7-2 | CASSLDSQPQHF | TGTGCCAGCAGCTTAGATAGTCAGCCCCAGCATTTT
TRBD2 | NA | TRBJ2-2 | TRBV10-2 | CASSEISGRAGELFF | TGCGCCAGCAGTGAGATCAGCGGGAGAGCTGGGGAGCTGTTTTTT
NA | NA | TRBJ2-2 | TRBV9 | CASSASHTGELFF | TGTGCCAGCAGCGCTAGCCACACCGGGGAGCTGTTTTTT
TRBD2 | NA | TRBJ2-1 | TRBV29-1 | CSGRLAGVSEQFF | TGCAGCGGACGACTAGCGGGGGTGAGTGAGCAGTTCTTC
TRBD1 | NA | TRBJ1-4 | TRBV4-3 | CASSHGGDRDQKLFF | TGCGCCAGCAGCCACGGAGGGGACAGGGACCAAAAACTGTTTTTT
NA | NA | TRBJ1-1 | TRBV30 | CAWSFSRGSTEAFF | TGTGCCTGGAGTTTTAGCAGGGGTAGCACTGAAGCTTTCTTT
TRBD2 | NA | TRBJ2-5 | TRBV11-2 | CASSPPTGGGKTQYF | TGTGCCAGCAGCCCACCGACGGGGGGTGGAAAGACCCAGTACTTC
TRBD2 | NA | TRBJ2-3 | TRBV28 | CASSTSGRVADTQYF | TGTGCCAGCAGTACTAGCGGGAGGGTGGCAGATACGCAGTATTTT
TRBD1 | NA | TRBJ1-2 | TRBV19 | CASSMDRGQGYTF | TGTGCCAGTAGTATGGACAGGGGGCAGGGCTACACCTTC
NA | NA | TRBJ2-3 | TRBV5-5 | CASSRKVPDTQYF | TGTGCCAGCAGCCGGAAGGTCCCAGATACGCAGTATTTT
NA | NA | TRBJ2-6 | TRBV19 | CASRTRTAGSGANVLTF | TGTGCCAGTAGGACCAGGACGGCAGGATCTGGGGCCAACGTCCTGACTTTC
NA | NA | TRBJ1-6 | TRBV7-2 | CASSPRGMAGPNSPLHF | TGTGCCAGCAGCCCGCGGGGGATGGCAGGCCCTAATTCACCCCTCCACTTT
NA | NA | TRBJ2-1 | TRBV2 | CASSESDNEQFF | TGTGCCAGCAGTGAGTCGGACAATGAGCAGTTCTTC
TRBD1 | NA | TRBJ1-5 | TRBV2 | CASTQGNSNQPQHF | TGTGCCAGCACACAGGGGAATAGCAATCAGCCCCAGCATTTT
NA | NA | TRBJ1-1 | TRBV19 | CASNLGEYTEAFF | TGTGCCAGTAACCTAGGGGAGTACACTGAAGCTTTCTTT
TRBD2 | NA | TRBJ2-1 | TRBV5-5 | CASSPDQRGYNEQFF | TGTGCCAGCAGCCCCGACCAGCGGGGGTACAATGAGCAGTTCTTC
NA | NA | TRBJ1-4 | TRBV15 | CATSRDRNEKLFF | TGTGCCACCAGCAGAGACAGGAATGAAAAACTGTTTTTT
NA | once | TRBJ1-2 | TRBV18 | CASSPQRGDYGYTF | TGTGCCAGCTCACCACAGCGGGGGGACTATGGCTACACCTTC
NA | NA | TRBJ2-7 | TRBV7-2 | CASSLGRGYYEQYF | TGTGCCAGCAGCTTAGGTCGGGGATACTACGAGCAGTACTTC
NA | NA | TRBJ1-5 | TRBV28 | CASSLRRLNQPQHF | TGTGCCAGCAGTTTAAGACGGCTCAATCAGCCCCAGCATTTT
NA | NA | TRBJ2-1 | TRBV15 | CATSSHSNSYNEQFF | TGTGCCACCAGCAGCCACAGCAACTCCTACAATGAGCAGTTCTTC
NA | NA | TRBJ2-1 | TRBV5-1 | CASSLLRDLFDEQFF | TGCGCCAGCAGCTTGCTTCGGGACTTATTCGATGAGCAGTTCTTC
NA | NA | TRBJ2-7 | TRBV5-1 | CASSLDPGWDEQYF | TGCGCCAGCAGCTTGGATCCGGGCTGGGACGAGCAGTACTTC
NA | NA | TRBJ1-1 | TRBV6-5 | CASSYSPGRRSTEAFF | TGTGCCAGCAGTTACTCCCCGGGACGCAGAAGCACTGAAGCTTTCTTT
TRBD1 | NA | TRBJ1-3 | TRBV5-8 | CASRGQDSGNTIYF | TGTGCCAGCAGGGGACAGGACTCTGGAAACACCATATATTTT
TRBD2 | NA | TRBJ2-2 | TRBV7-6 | CASSLAPASGDTGELFF | TGTGCCAGCAGCTTAGCCCCGGCTAGCGGGGACACCGGGGAGCTGTTTTTT
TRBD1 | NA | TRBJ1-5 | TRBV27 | CASGRQGGDQPQHF | TGTGCCAGCGGACGACAGGGGGGCGATCAGCCCCAGCATTTT
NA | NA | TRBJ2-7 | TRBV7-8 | CASSLLRGSSYEQYF | TGTGCCAGCAGCTTATTGAGGGGGTCCTCCTACGAGCAGTACTTC
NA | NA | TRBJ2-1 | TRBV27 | CASSFGGPYNEQFF | TGTGCCAGCAGTTTTGGGGGGCCGTACAATGAGCAGTTCTTC
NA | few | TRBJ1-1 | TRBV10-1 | CASRGDLNTEAFF | TGCGCCAGCAGGGGGGACCTTAACACTGAAGCTTTCTTT
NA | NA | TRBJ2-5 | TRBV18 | CASSPQGKTQYF | TGTGCCAGCTCACCTCAGGGAAAGACCCAGTACTTC
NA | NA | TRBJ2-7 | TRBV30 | CAWSVRGIPSYEQYF | TGTGCCTGGAGTGTACGTGGCATACCGAGCTACGAGCAGTACTTC
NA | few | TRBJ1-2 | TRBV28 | CASKGGAQGYGYTF | TGTGCCAGCAAGGGGGGCGCCCAGGGCTATGGCTACACCTTC
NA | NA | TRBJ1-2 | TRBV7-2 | CASSSRGVGDYTF | TGTGCCAGCAGCTCCAGGGGCGTAGGCGACTACACCTTC
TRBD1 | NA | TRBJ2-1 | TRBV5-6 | CASSHANTGTGGFF | TGTGCCAGCAGCCACGCCAATACCGGGACAGGGGGGTTCTTC
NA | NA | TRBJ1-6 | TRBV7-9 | CASSPEYNSPLHF | TGTGCCAGCAGCCCAGAGTACAATTCACCCCTCCACTTT
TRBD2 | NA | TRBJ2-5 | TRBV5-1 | CASSLYASGGETQYF | TGCGCCAGCAGCTTGTATGCTAGCGGGGGTGAGACCCAGTACTTC
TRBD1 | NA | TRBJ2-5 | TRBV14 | CASSRRGQGGFIQETQYF | TGTGCCAGCAGCCGCCGGGGACAGGGGGGTTTTATTCAAGAGACCCAGTACTTC
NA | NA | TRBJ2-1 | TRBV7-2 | CASSYVRTYNEQFF | TGTGCCAGCAGCTACGTTCGGACTTACAATGAGCAGTTCTTC
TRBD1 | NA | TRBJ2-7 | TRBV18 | CASSRWGQGSSYEQYF | TGTGCCAGCTCCCGATGGGGACAGGGGAGTTCCTACGAGCAGTACTTC
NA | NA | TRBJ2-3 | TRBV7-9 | CASSLADTQYF | TGTGCCAGCAGCTTAGCAGATACGCAGTATTTT
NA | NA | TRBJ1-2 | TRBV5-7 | CASRKQGFQGNYGYTF | TGTGCCAGCAGGAAACAGGGTTTTCAGGGCAACTATGGCTACACCTTC
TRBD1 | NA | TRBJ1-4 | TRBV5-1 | CASSLGTGVEKLFF | TGCGCCAGCAGCTTGGGGACAGGGGTCGAAAAACTGTTTTTT
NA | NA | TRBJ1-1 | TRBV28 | CASRLYGDTEAFF | TGTGCCAGCAGGCTTTATGGGGACACTGAAGCTTTCTTT
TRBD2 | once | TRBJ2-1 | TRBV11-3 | CASSLSTSANEQFF | TGTGCCAGCAGCTTAAGCACTAGCGCCAATGAGCAGTTCTTC
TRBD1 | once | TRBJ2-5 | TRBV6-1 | CASSGQGAAETQYF | TGTGCCAGCAGTGGACAGGGGGCCGCAGAGACCCAGTACTTC
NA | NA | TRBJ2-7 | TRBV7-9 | CASSLAVTDYEQYF | TGTGCCAGCAGCTTAGCGGTAACTGACTACGAGCAGTACTTC
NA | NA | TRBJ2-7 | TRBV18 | CASSPRQGILGEQYF | TGTGCCAGCTCACCACGCCAGGGGATTCTGGGTGAGCAGTACTTC
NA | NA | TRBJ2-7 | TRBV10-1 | CASSERSSYEQYF | TGCGCCAGCAGTGAGAGGTCTTCCTACGAGCAGTACTTC
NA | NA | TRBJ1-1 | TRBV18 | CASSPRQNTEAFF | TGTGCCAGCTCACCAAGACAGAACACTGAAGCTTTCTTT
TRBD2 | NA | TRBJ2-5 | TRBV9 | CASSGGTRETQYF | TGTGCCAGCAGCGGGGGGACTAGGGAGACCCAGTACTTC